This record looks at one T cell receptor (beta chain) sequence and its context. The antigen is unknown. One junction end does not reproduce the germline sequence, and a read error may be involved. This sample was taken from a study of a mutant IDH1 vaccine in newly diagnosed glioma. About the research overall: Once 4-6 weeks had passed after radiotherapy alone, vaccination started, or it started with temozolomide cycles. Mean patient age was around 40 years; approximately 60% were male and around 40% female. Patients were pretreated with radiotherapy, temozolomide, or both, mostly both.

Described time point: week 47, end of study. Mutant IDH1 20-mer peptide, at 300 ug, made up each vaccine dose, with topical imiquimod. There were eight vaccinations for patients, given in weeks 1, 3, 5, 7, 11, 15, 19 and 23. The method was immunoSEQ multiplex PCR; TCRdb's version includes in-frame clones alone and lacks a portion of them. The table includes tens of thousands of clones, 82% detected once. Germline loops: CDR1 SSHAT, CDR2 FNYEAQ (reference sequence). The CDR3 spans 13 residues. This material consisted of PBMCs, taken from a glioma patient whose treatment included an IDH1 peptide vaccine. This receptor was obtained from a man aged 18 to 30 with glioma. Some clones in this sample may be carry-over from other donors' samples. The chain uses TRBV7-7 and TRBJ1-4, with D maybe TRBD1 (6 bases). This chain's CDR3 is CASSLATGEKLFF. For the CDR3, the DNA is TGTGCTAGCAGCTTAGCGACAGGTGAAAAACTGTTTTTT. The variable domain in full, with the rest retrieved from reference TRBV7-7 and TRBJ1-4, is GAGVSQSPRYKVTKRGQDVTLRCDPISSHATLYWYQQALGQGPEFLTYFNYEAQPDKSGLPSDRFSAERPEGSISTLTIQRTEQRDSAMYRCASSLATGEKLFFGSGTQLSVL.